This TCR beta chain was recorded in a study of cytomegalovirus exposure and HLA in healthy donors. Study results and limitations: A likely sequencing artifact accounted for one observed cluster of highly shared sequence variants. For most TCR beta V segments, an earlier analysis put the productive rate at about 90% or about 30% of the time.

The PCR employed 60 Vbeta primers together with 13 Jbeta primers. Source study methods: There were about 80 million unique TCR beta chains by a later count, and 10 million to 12 million of them were shared. Libraries were prepared by immunoSEQ multiplex PCR; TCRdb keeps only in-frame clonotypes and omits some of them. That table supplies the V and J calls and clone size; D and trimming were determined from the DNA. The sample has 56,000 or so clones. As for this clone: The antigen is not known.

Germline CDR1 reads SGDLS; CDR2 reads YYNGEE. J gave up 6 bases and V 4 bases, and 3 bases lay outside the gene matches. The length of the CDR3 is 14 residues. The receptor was derived from a female donor in good health and CMV-seronegative. Sequences were obtained from PBMCs. The chain employs TRBV9 and TRBJ2-7; 14 bases fit TRBD2. CDR3 nucleotides: TGTGCCAGCAGCTTCGGACTAGCGGGAGGCGAGCAGTACTTC. Translated: CASSFGLAGGEQYF.